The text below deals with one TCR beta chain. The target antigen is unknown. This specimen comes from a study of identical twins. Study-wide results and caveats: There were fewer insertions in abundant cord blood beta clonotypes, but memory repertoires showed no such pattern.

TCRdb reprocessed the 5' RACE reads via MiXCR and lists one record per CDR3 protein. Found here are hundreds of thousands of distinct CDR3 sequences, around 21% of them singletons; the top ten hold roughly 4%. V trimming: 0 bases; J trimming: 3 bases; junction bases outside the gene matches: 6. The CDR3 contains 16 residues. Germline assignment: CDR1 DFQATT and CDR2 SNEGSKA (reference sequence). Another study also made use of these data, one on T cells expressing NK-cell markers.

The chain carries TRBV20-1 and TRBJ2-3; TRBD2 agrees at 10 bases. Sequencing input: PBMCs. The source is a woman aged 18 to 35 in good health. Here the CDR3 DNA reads TGCAGTGCTAGAGACGCTAGCGGGAGTTGGACAGATACGCAGTATTTT. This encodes CSARDASGSWTDTQYF.